This T cell receptor beta chain appears in the sequencing data of a study of cytomegalovirus exposure and HLA in healthy donors (dated by TCRdb to about 2017). For the wider study: A later analysis indicated that the 100 to 150 validation repertoires were generated on the platform also employed for the roughly 730 repertoires of the first cohort. The study combined high-throughput TCR immunosequencing, statistical association of individual TCRs with disease status, and machine learning to predict cytomegalovirus infection status. The aim of the study was to test whether cataloging public T cell receptors could identify signatures of past pathogen exposure. Besides the first cohort of approximately 670 subjects, a separate validation cohort made up of some 110 different subjects was used.

Points the paper makes about the study in general: The classifier was reported to diagnose cytomegalovirus status with high specificity and sensitivity in both the original cohort and the validation cohort. The authors suggested that the approach could potentially be generalized to other disease states and immunological phenotypes. The validation cohort had no HLA typing available for a later analysis, so co-occurrence within that cohort was assessed over all 120 or so repertoires. Across donors, most TCR sequences were observed very rarely, whereas some public TCRs were present in many individuals. In a later analysis, TCRs clustered in the first cohort were found to also tend to co-occur in the approximately 120 validation repertoires, with 90% to 95% of cluster scores above 0. In vitro tests confirmed that a few of the cytomegalovirus-associated TCR beta chains recognize cytomegalovirus antigens. The study listed 150 to 200 TCR beta chains as associated with cytomegalovirus.

In the case of this clone: No antigen is known for it. Base quality data are lacking; no much larger clone is found one base away.

Libraries came from the immunoSEQ multiplex PCR assay. In the authors' own workflow: To diagnose cytomegalovirus status from the catalog of TCR beta chain sequences, a statistical classification framework was built. TCRdb holds this immuneACCESS table with in-frame rearrangements only. Some clones are missing; in checked studies, unresolved V genes explain under half, and the rest has no known cause. Clonal size and the V and J genes are those of that table, whereas D and trimming came from the DNA. The sample includes hundreds of thousands of clones, with approximately 90% observed a single time. Under 0.9% of the sample is taken by the ten largest. Separate from the approximately 700-subject first cohort, the validation cohort of 120 subjects was the group to which the donors belonged. The TCR was taken from a woman aged 18-29 years in good health and CMV-seronegative. Sequenced sample: PBMCs.

The CDR3 protein sequence reads: CASSPSYRANYGYTF. The nucleotides are TGTGCCAGCAGCCCCAGCTACAGGGCTAACTATGGCTACACCTTC. The rearranged segments are TRBV4-2 and TRBJ1-2; 6 matching bases give a weak D call of TRBD1. The germline ends are 12 bases apart after V is trimmed by 4 bases and J by 0 bases. CDR1 and CDR2 were assigned from the germline V gene as LGHNA and YNFKEQ. The CDR3 numbers 15 residues from cysteine through phenylalanine. Kept here is only the CDR3 DNA, which spans 45 bases and is read in frame from base 1.